The rows below give T cell receptor beta chains drawn from one sample of a study of T cell repertoires in cytomegalovirus infection. These receptors have no known antigen. From the reads, TCRdb called clonotypes with MiXCR, one entry per CDR3 protein. This sample has roughly 500,000 distinct CDR3 sequences, with roughly a third found just once. The sequences come from cultured PBMCs, collected from culture after CMV antigen stimulation. Source of these receptors: a human donor in good health (CMV status not recorded). Some clones in this sample may be carry-over from other donors' samples. The CDR3 runs from the conserved cysteine through the conserved F or W. D genes are given only for firm matches. Clone size is stated in some rows and not others, as once, few, many or a class when expanded.

d_gene: .
j_gene: TRBJ2-3
abundance: many
v_gene: TRBV7-2
CDR3aa: CASSPPVGQPSTDTQYF
CDR3nt: TGTGCCAGCAGCCCTCCCGTAGGGCAGCCTAGCACAGATACGCAGTATTTT

d_gene: .
j_gene: TRBJ2-7
abundance: .
v_gene: TRBV12-3/TRBV12-4
CDR3aa: CASSWFEPYEQYF
CDR3nt: TGTGCCAGCAGTTGGTTTGAACCCTACGAGCAGTACTTC

d_gene: TRBD1
j_gene: TRBJ2-1
abundance: .
v_gene: TRBV7-6
CDR3aa: CASSLFLDRGEQFF
CDR3nt: TGTGCCAGCAGCTTATTTTTAGACAGGGGTGAGCAGTTCTTC

d_gene: .
j_gene: TRBJ2-7
abundance: .
v_gene: TRBV6-5
CDR3aa: CASSYSYISDEQYF
CDR3nt: TGTGCCAGCAGTTACTCCTATATTTCCGACGAGCAGTACTTC

d_gene: .
j_gene: TRBJ2-1
abundance: many
v_gene: TRBV7-2
CDR3aa: CASSLALGANEQFF
CDR3nt: TGTGCCAGCAGCTTAGCCTTAGGGGCCAATGAGCAGTTCTTC

d_gene: .
j_gene: TRBJ1-1
abundance: .
v_gene: TRBV5-4
CDR3aa: CASIPGGGRGDTEAFF
CDR3nt: TGTGCCAGCATCCCAGGAGGGGGACGTGGGGACACTGAAGCTTTCTTT

d_gene: TRBD1
j_gene: TRBJ2-2
abundance: few
v_gene: TRBV6-2/TRBV6-3
CDR3aa: CASSFGQGDPGELFF
CDR3nt: TGTGCCAGCAGTTTCGGACAGGGGGACCCCGGGGAGCTGTTTTTT

d_gene: .
j_gene: TRBJ1-1
abundance: .
v_gene: TRBV19
CDR3aa: CASKGRTMNTEAFF
CDR3nt: TGTGCCAGTAAGGGCAGAACCATGAACACTGAAGCTTTCTTT

d_gene: TRBD2
j_gene: TRBJ2-7
abundance: few
v_gene: TRBV6-2/TRBV6-3
CDR3aa: CASRGLAVSEQYF
CDR3nt: TGTGCCAGCAGAGGACTAGCGGTCTCCGAGCAGTACTTC

d_gene: TRBD2
j_gene: TRBJ2-1
abundance: .
v_gene: TRBV4-1
CDR3aa: CASSQVSGRAYNEQFF
CDR3nt: TGCGCCAGCAGCCAAGTTAGCGGGAGGGCTTACAATGAGCAGTTCTTC

d_gene: TRBD1
j_gene: TRBJ1-2
abundance: few
v_gene: TRBV28
CDR3aa: CASSPGQGAIGYTF
CDR3nt: TGTGCCAGCAGCCCGGGACAGGGGGCAATTGGCTACACCTTC

d_gene: TRBD1
j_gene: TRBJ1-1
abundance: .
v_gene: TRBV28
CDR3aa: CASSSDRGAAFF
CDR3nt: TGTGCCAGCAGTTCCGACAGGGGAGCAGCTTTCTTT

d_gene: .
j_gene: TRBJ2-1
abundance: few
v_gene: TRBV2
CDR3aa: CASSDSSYNEQFF
CDR3nt: TGTGCCAGCAGTGATAGCTCCTACAATGAGCAGTTCTTC

d_gene: TRBD1
j_gene: TRBJ1-1
abundance: .
v_gene: TRBV29-1
CDR3aa: CSGDRGPAEAFF
CDR3nt: TGCAGCGGGGACAGGGGGCCGGCTGAAGCTTTCTTT

d_gene: TRBD1
j_gene: TRBJ2-2
abundance: .
v_gene: TRBV12-5
CDR3aa: CASGLGDRVNTGELFF
CDR3nt: TGTGCTAGTGGTTTGGGGGACAGGGTGAACACCGGGGAGCTGTTTTTT

d_gene: TRBD2
j_gene: TRBJ2-1
abundance: .
v_gene: TRBV7-9
CDR3aa: CASTSGTSGRKSYNEQFF
CDR3nt: TGTGCCAGCACCTCCGGGACTAGCGGGAGAAAGTCCTACAATGAGCAGTTCTTC

d_gene: .
j_gene: TRBJ2-7
abundance: many
v_gene: TRBV7-2
CDR3aa: CASRSSPGDYEQYF
CDR3nt: TGTGCCAGCAGATCTAGCCCCGGGGACTACGAGCAGTACTTC

d_gene: TRBD1
j_gene: TRBJ2-3
abundance: few
v_gene: TRBV28
CDR3aa: CASSTEGTGSDTQYF
CDR3nt: TGTGCCAGCAGTACGGAAGGGACAGGTTCGGATACGCAGTATTTT

d_gene: TRBD1
j_gene: TRBJ2-1
abundance: few
v_gene: TRBV5-6
CDR3aa: CASSLLEGQGVYNEQFF
CDR3nt: TGTGCCAGCAGCTTGCTTGAGGGACAGGGTGTCTACAATGAGCAGTTCTTC

d_gene: TRBD2
j_gene: TRBJ2-5
abundance: .
v_gene: TRBV18
CDR3aa: CASSPASGSRLSETQYF
CDR3nt: TGTGCCAGCTCACCCGCAAGCGGGAGTCGGTTGTCGGAGACCCAGTACTTC

d_gene: .
j_gene: TRBJ2-2
abundance: .
v_gene: TRBV24-1
CDR3aa: CATSDRFGANTGELFF
CDR3nt: TGTGCCACCAGTGACCGTTTTGGGGCTAACACCGGGGAGCTGTTTTTT

d_gene: TRBD2
j_gene: TRBJ2-5
abundance: few
v_gene: TRBV20-1
CDR3aa: CSARLAGQETQYF
CDR3nt: TGCAGTGCTAGACTAGCGGGACAAGAGACCCAGTACTTC

d_gene: TRBD1
j_gene: TRBJ2-3
abundance: few
v_gene: TRBV7-9
CDR3aa: CASSLGTGSNTDTQYF
CDR3nt: TGTGCCAGCAGCTTAGGGACAGGGTCGAACACAGATACGCAGTATTTT

d_gene: .
j_gene: TRBJ2-3
abundance: .
v_gene: TRBV4-1
CDR3aa: CASSQHLADTQYF
CDR3nt: TGCGCCAGCAGCCAGCACTTAGCAGATACGCAGTATTTT

d_gene: .
j_gene: TRBJ2-2
abundance: few
v_gene: TRBV29-1
CDR3aa: CSVAWGTGELFF
CDR3nt: TGCAGCGTTGCGTGGGGGACCGGGGAGCTGTTTTTT

d_gene: .
j_gene: TRBJ2-5
abundance: few
v_gene: TRBV18
CDR3aa: CASSPPSGLETQYF
CDR3nt: TGTGCCAGCTCACCACCGTCAGGGCTAGAGACCCAGTACTTC

d_gene: TRBD1
j_gene: TRBJ1-6
abundance: few
v_gene: TRBV19
CDR3aa: CASSTGQGLRSPLHF
CDR3nt: TGTGCCAGTAGTACTGGACAGGGCCTGAGGTCACCCCTCCACTTT

d_gene: TRBD1
j_gene: TRBJ1-5
abundance: .
v_gene: TRBV19
CDR3aa: CASKRQGTHQPQHF
CDR3nt: TGTGCCAGTAAAAGACAGGGGACGCATCAGCCCCAGCATTTT

d_gene: TRBD1
j_gene: TRBJ2-1
abundance: .
v_gene: TRBV12-3/TRBV12-4
CDR3aa: CASTLVGGVTNEQFF
CDR3nt: TGTGCCAGCACCCTGGTAGGGGGCGTAACGAATGAGCAGTTCTTC

d_gene: TRBD2
j_gene: TRBJ2-7
abundance: .
v_gene: TRBV6-6
CDR3aa: CASSYPVHGKREREQYF
CDR3nt: TGTGCCAGCAGTTACCCCGTTCACGGGAAGCGGGAGCGAGAGCAGTACTTC

d_gene: .
j_gene: TRBJ2-3
abundance: few
v_gene: TRBV20-1
CDR3aa: CSARDRGEAQYF
CDR3nt: TGCAGTGCTAGAGATCGTGGGGAGGCCCAGTATTTT

d_gene: .
j_gene: TRBJ2-5
abundance: many
v_gene: TRBV7-9
CDR3aa: CASSVGQQETQYF
CDR3nt: TGTGCCAGCAGCGTGGGACAACAAGAGACCCAGTACTTC

d_gene: TRBD2
j_gene: TRBJ2-7
abundance: .
v_gene: TRBV19
CDR3aa: CASSTGLAVRGEQYF
CDR3nt: TGTGCCAGTAGTACGGGACTAGCGGTACGAGGCGAGCAGTACTTC

d_gene: .
j_gene: TRBJ2-3
abundance: .
v_gene: TRBV7-2
CDR3aa: CASSFLERSTDTQYF
CDR3nt: TGTGCCAGCAGCTTTTTAGAGCGCAGCACAGATACGCAGTATTTT

d_gene: TRBD2
j_gene: TRBJ2-1
abundance: .
v_gene: TRBV19
CDR3aa: CASRNSGVDEQFF
CDR3nt: TGTGCCAGTAGGAATAGCGGGGTCGATGAGCAGTTCTTC

d_gene: .
j_gene: TRBJ1-5
abundance: few
v_gene: TRBV19
CDR3aa: CASSPDNFRGNQPQHF
CDR3nt: TGTGCCAGTAGTCCCGATAACTTCAGGGGAAATCAGCCCCAGCATTTT

d_gene: TRBD2
j_gene: TRBJ2-5
abundance: few
v_gene: TRBV6-4
CDR3aa: CASSTLAGVAGTQYF
CDR3nt: TGTGCCAGCAGTACCCTAGCGGGAGTGGCTGGGACCCAGTACTTC

d_gene: .
j_gene: TRBJ1-2
abundance: once
v_gene: TRBV28
CDR3aa: CASRTPTNRYGYTF
CDR3nt: TGTGCCAGCAGGACCCCCACAAATCGCTATGGCTACACCTTC

d_gene: TRBD2
j_gene: TRBJ2-3
abundance: .
v_gene: TRBV11-2
CDR3aa: CASSLGTSGRETDTQYF
CDR3nt: TGTGCCAGCAGCTTAGGAACTAGCGGGAGGGAGACAGATACGCAGTATTTT

d_gene: .
j_gene: TRBJ2-7
abundance: .
v_gene: TRBV7-2
CDR3aa: CASSPGGLTYEQYF
CDR3nt: TGTGCCAGCAGCCCAGGGGGACTCACCTACGAGCAGTACTTC

d_gene: .
j_gene: TRBJ1-1
abundance: .
v_gene: TRBV7-2
CDR3aa: CASSSPRVGGSSEAFF
CDR3nt: TGTGCCAGCAGCTCCCCCCGGGTGGGGGGGTCGTCTGAAGCTTTCTTT

d_gene: .
j_gene: TRBJ1-5
abundance: few
v_gene: TRBV7-2
CDR3aa: CASSYRDNYQPQHF
CDR3nt: TGTGCCAGCAGCTACCGGGATAATTATCAGCCCCAGCATTTT

d_gene: .
j_gene: TRBJ2-5
abundance: few
v_gene: TRBV7-2
CDR3aa: CASSSRTGVKETQYF
CDR3nt: TGTGCCAGCAGCTCAAGGACTGGGGTCAAAGAGACCCAGTACTTC

d_gene: .
j_gene: TRBJ2-3
abundance: .
v_gene: TRBV7-6
CDR3aa: CASSLVPLADTQYF
CDR3nt: TGTGCCAGCAGCTTAGTCCCACTCGCAGATACGCAGTATTTT

d_gene: TRBD2
j_gene: TRBJ2-7
abundance: few
v_gene: TRBV27
CDR3aa: CASSLKLAGVYEQYF
CDR3nt: TGTGCCAGCAGTTTAAAGCTAGCGGGAGTGTACGAGCAGTACTTC

d_gene: .
j_gene: TRBJ2-4
abundance: .
v_gene: TRBV4-2
CDR3aa: CASSQPGLPHIQYF
CDR3nt: TGTGCCAGCAGCCAACCGGGACTCCCGCACATTCAGTACTTC

d_gene: TRBD2
j_gene: TRBJ2-7
abundance: .
v_gene: TRBV7-3
CDR3aa: CASSSSGRTYEQYF
CDR3nt: TGTGCCAGCAGCTCTAGCGGGAGGACCTACGAGCAGTACTTC

d_gene: .
j_gene: TRBJ2-2
abundance: few
v_gene: TRBV27
CDR3aa: CASRGGGLNTGELFF
CDR3nt: TGTGCCAGCAGAGGAGGGGGGCTGAACACCGGGGAGCTGTTTTTT